Sequencing of this T cell receptor (beta chain) was carried out in a study of metastatic and nonmetastatic thyroid tumors (dated by TCRdb to 2018 to 2020). At the level of the whole study: The researchers compared repertoires between peripheral blood samples and tumor or nodule tissue samples from patients with malignant or benign thyroid disease.

Taking its sample share into account, this clone is medium-sized (0.01 to 0.1%). Its antigen is still unknown. No quality values exist for individual bases; no much larger clone is one base distant. Broader findings and caveats from the paper: TCR beta diversity was reported as significantly higher in malignant tumors than in benign nodules, in both blood and tumor samples.

The library was built by means of PCR. Sequenced on an Illumina HiSeq 4000. The TCR beta-chain CDR3 region of each patient was profiled by high-throughput sequencing. The original methods were these. Drawing on CDR3 differences between clinicopathological groups, the researchers built a classifier meant to tell apart patients with distant-metastatic papillary thyroid cancer. The Shannon index was used to measure repertoire diversity, and the Morisita-Horn index was used to measure how similar tumor and blood repertoires were. Through fastp at Q25 and MiXCR, TCRdb rebuilt clones from the public reads, retaining in-frame beta chains. TCRdb, not the original authors, processed these V and J calls. The sample profile shows 10,000 or so clones; around 30% of them were found once. About 16% of the sample is in the top ten clones. From the cysteine up to the phenylalanine, the CDR3 has a length of 14 residues. Only the CDR3 region is kept as DNA, spanning 42 bases read in frame from base 1. Looking up the germline V gene yields CDR1 MDHEN and CDR2 SYDVKM. Clipping removes 3 bases from V and 10 bases from J, with 12 as the unmatched junction base count.

None of the patients had been given any treatment before thyroid surgery. Using T-cell receptor beta sequencing, the study looked back at clinical samples from patients collected from the early 2010s to the late 2010s. Material for sequencing was tumor tissue. This receptor chain uses TRBV28 and TRBJ2-7; 7 of the junction bases match TRBD1. The sequence was collected from a female donor with papillary thyroid cancer or a benign thyroid nodule (not recorded which). Some clones in this sample may be carry-over from other donors' samples. CDR3 sequence: CASSFAAGGPNQYF. At the DNA level, the sequence is TGTGCCAGCAGTTTCGCGGCAGGGGGTCCGAATCAGTACTTC.